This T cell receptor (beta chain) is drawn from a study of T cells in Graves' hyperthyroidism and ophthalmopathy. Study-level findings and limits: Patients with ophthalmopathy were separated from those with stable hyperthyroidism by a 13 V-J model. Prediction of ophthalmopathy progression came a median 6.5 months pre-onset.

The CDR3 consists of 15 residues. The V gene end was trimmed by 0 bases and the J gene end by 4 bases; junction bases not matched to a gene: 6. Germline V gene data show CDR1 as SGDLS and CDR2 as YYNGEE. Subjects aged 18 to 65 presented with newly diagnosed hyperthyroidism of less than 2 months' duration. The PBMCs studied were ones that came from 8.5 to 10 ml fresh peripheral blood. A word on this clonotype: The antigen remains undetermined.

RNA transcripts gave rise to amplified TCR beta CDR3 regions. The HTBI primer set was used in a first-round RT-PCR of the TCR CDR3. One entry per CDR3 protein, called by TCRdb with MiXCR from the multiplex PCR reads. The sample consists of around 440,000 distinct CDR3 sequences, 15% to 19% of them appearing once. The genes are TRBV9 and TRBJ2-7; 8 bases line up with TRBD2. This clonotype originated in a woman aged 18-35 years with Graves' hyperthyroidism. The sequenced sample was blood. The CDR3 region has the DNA TGTGCCAGCAGCGTAGGGACTAGCACCTTTTACGAGCAGTACTTC. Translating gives CASSVGTSTFYEQYF. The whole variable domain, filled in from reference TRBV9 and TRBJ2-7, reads DSGVTQTPKHLITATGQRVTLRCSPRSGDLSVYWYQQSLDQGLQFLIQYYNGEERAKGNILERFSAQQFPDLHSELNLSSLELGDSALYFCASSVGTSTFYEQYFGPGTRLTVT.